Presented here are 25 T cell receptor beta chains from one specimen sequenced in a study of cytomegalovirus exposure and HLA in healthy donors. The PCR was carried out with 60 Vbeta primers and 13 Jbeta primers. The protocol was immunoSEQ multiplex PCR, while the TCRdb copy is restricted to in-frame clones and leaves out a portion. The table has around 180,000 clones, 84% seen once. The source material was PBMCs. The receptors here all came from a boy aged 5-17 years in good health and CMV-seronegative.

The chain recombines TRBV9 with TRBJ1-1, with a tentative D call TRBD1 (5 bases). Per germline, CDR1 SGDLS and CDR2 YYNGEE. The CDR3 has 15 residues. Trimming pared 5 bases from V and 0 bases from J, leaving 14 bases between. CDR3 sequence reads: CASRGPEGMNTEAFF. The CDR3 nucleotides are TGTGCCAGCAGGGGGCCGGAGGGAATGAACACTGAAGCTTTCTTT.

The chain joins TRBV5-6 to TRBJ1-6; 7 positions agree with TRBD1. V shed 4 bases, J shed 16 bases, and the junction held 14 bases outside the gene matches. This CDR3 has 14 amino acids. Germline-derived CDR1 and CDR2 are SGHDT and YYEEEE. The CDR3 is CASSPGGQPAVLHF. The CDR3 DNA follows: TGTGCCAGCAGCCCCGGGGGACAGCCGGCGGTTCTCCACTTT.

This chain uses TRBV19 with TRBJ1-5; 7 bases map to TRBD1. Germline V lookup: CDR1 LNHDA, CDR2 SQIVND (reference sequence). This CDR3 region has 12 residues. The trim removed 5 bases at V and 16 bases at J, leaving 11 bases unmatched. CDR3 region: CASSSRDRVGHF. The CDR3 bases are TGTGCCAGTAGTTCCCGGGACAGAGTCGGTCATTTT.

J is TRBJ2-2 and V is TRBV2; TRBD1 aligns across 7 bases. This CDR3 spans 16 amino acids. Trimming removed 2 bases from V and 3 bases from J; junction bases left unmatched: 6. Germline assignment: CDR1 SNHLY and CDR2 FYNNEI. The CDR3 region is CASSESYRGDTGELFF. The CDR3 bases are TGTGCCAGCAGTGAAAGTTACAGGGGTGACACCGGGGAGCTGTTTTTT.

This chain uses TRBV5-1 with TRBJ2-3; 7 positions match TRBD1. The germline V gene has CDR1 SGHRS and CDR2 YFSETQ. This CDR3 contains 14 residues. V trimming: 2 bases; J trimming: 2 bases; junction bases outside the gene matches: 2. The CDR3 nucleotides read TGCGCCAGCAGCTTAGACAGGGCCACAGATACGCAGTATTTT. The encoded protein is CASSLDRATDTQYF. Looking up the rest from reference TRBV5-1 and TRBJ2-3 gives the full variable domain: KAGVTQTPRYLIKTRGQQVTLSCSPISGHRSVSWYQQTPGQGLQFLFEYFSETQRNKGNFPGRFSGRQFSNSRSEMNVSTLELGDSALYLCASSLDRATDTQYFGPGTRLTVL.

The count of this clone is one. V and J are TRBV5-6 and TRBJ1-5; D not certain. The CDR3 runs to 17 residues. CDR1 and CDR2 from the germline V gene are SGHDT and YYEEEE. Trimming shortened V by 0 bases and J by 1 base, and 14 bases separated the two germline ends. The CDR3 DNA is TGTGCCAGCAGCTTGGGGGGAGGGCCATTAAGCAATCAGCCCCAGCATTTT. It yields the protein CASSLGGGPLSNQPQHF.

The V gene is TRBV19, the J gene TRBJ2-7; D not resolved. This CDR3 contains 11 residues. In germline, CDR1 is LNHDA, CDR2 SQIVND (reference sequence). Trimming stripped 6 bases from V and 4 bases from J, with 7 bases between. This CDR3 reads CASSSMYEQYF. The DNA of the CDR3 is TGTGCCAGTAGCAGTATGTACGAGCAGTACTTC.

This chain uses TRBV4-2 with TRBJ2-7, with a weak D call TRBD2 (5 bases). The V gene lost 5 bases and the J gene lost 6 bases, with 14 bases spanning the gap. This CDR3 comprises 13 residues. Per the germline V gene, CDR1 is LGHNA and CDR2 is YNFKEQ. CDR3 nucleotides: TGTGCCAGCAGCTATGGCACGGGGAGCGAGCAGTACTTC. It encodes CASSYGTGSEQYF.

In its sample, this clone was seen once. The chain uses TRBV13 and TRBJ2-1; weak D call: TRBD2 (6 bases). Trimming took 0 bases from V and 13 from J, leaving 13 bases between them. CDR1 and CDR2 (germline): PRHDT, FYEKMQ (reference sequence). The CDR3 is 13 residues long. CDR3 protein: CASSLGLRENQFF. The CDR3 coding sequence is TGTGCCAGCAGCTTAGGCTTACGGGAGAACCAGTTCTTC.

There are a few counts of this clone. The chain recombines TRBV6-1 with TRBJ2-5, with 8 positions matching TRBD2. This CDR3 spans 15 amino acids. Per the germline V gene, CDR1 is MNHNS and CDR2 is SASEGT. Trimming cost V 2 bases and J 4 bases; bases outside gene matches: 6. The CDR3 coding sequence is TGTGCCAGCAGTGAATCGGCGGGAGGCTCAGAGACCCAGTACTTC. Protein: CASSESAGGSETQYF.

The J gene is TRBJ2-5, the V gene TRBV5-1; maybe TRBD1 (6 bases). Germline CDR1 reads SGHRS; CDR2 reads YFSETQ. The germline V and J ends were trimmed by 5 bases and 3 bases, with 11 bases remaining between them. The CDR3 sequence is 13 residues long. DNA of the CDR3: TGCGCCAGCAGGCTGACAGGAAAAGAGACCCAGTACTTC. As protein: CASRLTGKETQYF.

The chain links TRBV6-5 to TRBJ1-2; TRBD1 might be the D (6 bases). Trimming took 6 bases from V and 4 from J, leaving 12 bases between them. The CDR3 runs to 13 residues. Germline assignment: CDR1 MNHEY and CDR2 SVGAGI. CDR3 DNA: TGTGCCAGCAGAACACAGGGCCCCTATGGCTACACCTTC. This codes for CASRTQGPYGYTF.

In DNA form, the CDR3 reads TGTGCCAGCAGCTCCGGGACTAGCGGGGGCATTCAGTACTTC. The encoded protein is CASSSGTSGGIQYF. V and J are TRBV5-8 and TRBJ2-4; TRBD2 matches 14 bases. CDR3 size: 14 residues. Germline V gene data show CDR1 as SGHTS and CDR2 as YDEGEE. Unmatched junction bases numbered 2, after V lost 3 bases and J lost 9 bases.

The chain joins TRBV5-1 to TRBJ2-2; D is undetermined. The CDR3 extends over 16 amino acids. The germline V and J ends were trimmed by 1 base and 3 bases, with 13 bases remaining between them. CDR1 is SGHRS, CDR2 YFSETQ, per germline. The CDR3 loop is CASSLKYLFYTGELFF. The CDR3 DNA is TGCGCCAGCAGCTTGAAATACTTGTTTTACACCGGGGAGCTGTTTTTT. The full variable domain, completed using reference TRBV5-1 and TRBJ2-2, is KAGVTQTPRYLIKTRGQQVTLSCSPISGHRSVSWYQQTPGQGLQFLFEYFSETQRNKGNFPGRFSGRQFSNSRSEMNVSTLELGDSALYLCASSLKYLFYTGELFFGEGSRLTVL.

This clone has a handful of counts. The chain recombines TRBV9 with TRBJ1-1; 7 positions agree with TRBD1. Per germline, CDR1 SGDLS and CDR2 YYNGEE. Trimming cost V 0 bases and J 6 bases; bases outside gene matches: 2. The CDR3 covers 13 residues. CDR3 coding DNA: TGTGCCAGCAGCGTAGTCAGGGGGGCTGAAGCTTTCTTT. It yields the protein CASSVVRGAEAFF.

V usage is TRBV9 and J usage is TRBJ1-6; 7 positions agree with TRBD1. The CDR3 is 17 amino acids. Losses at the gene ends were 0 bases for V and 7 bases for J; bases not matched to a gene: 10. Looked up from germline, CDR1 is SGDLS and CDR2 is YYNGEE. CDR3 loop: CASSVDGGGPWNSPLHF. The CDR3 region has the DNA TGTGCCAGCAGCGTAGACGGAGGGGGCCCTTGGAATTCACCCCTCCACTTT.

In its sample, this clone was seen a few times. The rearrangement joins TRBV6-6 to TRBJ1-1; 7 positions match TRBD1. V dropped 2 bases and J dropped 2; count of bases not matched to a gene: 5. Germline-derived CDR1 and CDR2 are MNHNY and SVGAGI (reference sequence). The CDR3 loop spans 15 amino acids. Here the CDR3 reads CASSYPRGPNTEAFF. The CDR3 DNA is TGTGCCAGCAGTTACCCGAGGGGGCCCAACACTGAAGCTTTCTTT.

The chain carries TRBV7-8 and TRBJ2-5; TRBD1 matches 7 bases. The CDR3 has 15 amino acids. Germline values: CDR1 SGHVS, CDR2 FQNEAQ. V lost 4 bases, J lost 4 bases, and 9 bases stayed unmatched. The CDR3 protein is CASSSQGPDVETQYF. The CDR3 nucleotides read TGTGCCAGCAGCTCACAGGGGCCGGACGTAGAGACCCAGTACTTC.

CDR3 DNA: TGTGCCAGCAGTTTTAGTGCGGGGATATACATTCAGTACTTC. Translation gives CASSFSAGIYIQYF. The gene calls are TRBV28 and TRBJ2-4, with D maybe TRBD2 (6 bases). The CDR3 is made up of 14 amino acids. V lost 3 bases, J lost 8 bases, and 14 bases lay in between. CDR1 and CDR2 (germline): MDHEN, SYDVKM.

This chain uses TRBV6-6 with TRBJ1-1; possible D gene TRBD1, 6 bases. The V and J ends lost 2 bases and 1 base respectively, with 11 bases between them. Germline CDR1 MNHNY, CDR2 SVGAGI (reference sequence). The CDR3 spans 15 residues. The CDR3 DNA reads TGTGCCAGCAGTTACGGGGGCAGGACGAACACTGAAGCTTTCTTT. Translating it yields CASSYGGRTNTEAFF.

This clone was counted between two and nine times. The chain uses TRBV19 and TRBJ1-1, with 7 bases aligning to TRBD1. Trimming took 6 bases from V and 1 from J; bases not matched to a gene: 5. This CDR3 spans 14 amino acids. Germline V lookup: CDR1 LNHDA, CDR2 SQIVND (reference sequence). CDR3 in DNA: TGTGCCAGTAGGTTACAGGGGACGAACACTGAAGCTTTCTTT. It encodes CASRLQGTNTEAFF.

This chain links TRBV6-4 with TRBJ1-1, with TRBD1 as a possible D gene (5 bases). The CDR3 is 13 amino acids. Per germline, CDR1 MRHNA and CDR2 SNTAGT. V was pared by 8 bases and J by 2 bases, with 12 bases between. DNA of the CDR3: TGTGCCAGCCAGGGACTGCTCAACACTGAAGCTTTCTTT. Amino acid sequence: CASQGLLNTEAFF.

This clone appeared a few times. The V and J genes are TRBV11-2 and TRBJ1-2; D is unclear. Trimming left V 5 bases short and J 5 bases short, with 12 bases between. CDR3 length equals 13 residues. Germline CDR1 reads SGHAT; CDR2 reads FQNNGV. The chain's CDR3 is CASSQDGKYGYTF. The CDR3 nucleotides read TGTGCCAGCAGCCAAGACGGGAAATATGGCTACACCTTC. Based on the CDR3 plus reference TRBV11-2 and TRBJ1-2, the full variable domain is EAGVAQSPRYKIIEKRQSVAFWCNPISGHATLYWYQQILGQGPKLLIQFQNNGVVDDSQLPKDRFSAERLKGVDSTLKIQPAKLEDSAVYLCASSQDGKYGYTFGSGTRLTVV.

The CDR3 DNA follows: TGCGCCAGCAGCTTAGGGACAGGCTACTACGAGCAGTACTTC. Encoded protein: CASSLGTGYYEQYF. The V call is TRBV4-1, the J call TRBJ2-7; TRBD1 aligns across 8 bases. CDR3 length equals 14 residues. CDR1 is MGHRA, CDR2 YSYEKL, per germline. Trimming cost V 5 bases and J 3 bases; bases outside gene matches: 6.

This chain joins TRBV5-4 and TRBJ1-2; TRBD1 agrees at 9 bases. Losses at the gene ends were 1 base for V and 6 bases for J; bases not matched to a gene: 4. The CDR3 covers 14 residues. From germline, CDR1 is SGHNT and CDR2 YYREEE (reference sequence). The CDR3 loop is CASSLRDREHGYTF. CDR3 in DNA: TGTGCCAGCAGCTTGAGGGACAGGGAACATGGCTACACCTTC.